This TCR beta chain was sequenced during a study of T cells in Graves' hyperthyroidism and ophthalmopathy. Study summary: Upon initial diagnosis and before any treatment, peripheral blood was collected.

An approximately 9.8 ml volume of fresh peripheral blood provided the PBMCs. This clonotype was observed many times. What it binds is not known. The CDR3 is 14 residues long. V shed 3 bases and J shed 2 bases, with 10 bases lying between them. General study results and limits: Blood held most thyroid clonotypes expanded above 0.001 frequency. With a median lead of around 6.7 months before onset, the model predicted ophthalmopathy.

The TCR beta CDR3 regions underwent amplification using RNA transcripts as the source. Carried out on the TCR CDR3, a first-round RT-PCR used the HTBI primer set. Via MiXCR, TCRdb re-called the multiplex PCR reads, giving one row per CDR3 protein. Of approximately 360,000 distinct CDR3 sequences in the sample, around 25% were seen once. The specimen was blood. The sequence came from a man in his fifties or sixties with Graves' hyperthyroidism. This chain uses TRBV12-3 or TRBV12-4 with TRBJ1-1, with unresolved D. CDR3 in amino acids: CASSFESANTEAFF. CDR3 DNA sequence: TGTGCCAGCAGTTTTGAGTCCGCTAACACTGAAGCTTTCTTT.